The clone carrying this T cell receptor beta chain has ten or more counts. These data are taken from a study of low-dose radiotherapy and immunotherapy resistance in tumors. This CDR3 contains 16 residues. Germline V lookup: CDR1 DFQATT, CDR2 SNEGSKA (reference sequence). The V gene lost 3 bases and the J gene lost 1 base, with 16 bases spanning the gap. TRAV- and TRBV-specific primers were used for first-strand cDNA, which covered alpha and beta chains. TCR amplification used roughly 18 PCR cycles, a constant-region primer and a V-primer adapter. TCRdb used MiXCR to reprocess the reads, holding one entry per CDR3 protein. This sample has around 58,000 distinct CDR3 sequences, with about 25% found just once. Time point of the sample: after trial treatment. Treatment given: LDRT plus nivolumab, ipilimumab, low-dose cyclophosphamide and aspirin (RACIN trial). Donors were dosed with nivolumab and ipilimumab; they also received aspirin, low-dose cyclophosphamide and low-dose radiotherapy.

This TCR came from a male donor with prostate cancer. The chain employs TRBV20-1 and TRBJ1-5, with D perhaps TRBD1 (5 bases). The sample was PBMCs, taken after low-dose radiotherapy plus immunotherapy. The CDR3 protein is CSASGGSGESNQPQHF. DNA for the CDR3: TGCAGTGCTAGTGGGGGGTCTGGGGAAAGCAATCAGCCCCAGCATTTT.